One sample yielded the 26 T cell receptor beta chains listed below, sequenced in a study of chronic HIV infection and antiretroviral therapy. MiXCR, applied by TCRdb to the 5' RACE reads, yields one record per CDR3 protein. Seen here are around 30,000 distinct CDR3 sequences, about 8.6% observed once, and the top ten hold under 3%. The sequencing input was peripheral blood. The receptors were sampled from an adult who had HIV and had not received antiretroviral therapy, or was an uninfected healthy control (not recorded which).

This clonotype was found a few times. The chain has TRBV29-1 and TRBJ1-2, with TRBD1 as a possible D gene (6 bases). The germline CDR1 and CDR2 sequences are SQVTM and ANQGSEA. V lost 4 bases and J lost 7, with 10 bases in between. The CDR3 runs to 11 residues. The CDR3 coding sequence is TGCAGCGTTGCTCAGGGGTCTGGCTACACCTTC. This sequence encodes CSVAQGSGYTF. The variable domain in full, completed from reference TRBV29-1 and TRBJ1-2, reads SAVISQKPSRDICQRGTSLTIQCQVDSQVTMMFWYRQQPGQSLTLIATANQGSEATYESGFVIDKFPISRPNLTFSTLTVSNMSPEDSSIYLCSVAQGSGYTFGSGTRLTVV.

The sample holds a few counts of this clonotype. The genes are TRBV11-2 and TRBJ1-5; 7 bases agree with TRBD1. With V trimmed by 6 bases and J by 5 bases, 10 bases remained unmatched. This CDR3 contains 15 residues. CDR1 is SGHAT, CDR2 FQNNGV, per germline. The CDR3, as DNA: TGTGCCAGCAGAGGAGCAGGGGGTGAGGATCAGCCCCAGCATTTT. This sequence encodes CASRGAGGEDQPQHF.

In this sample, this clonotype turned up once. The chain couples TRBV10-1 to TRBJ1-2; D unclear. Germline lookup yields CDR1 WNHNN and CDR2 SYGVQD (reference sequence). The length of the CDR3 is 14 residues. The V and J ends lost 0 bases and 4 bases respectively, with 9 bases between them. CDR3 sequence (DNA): TGCGCCAGCAGTGAGTCAGGCTATGCCTATGGCTACACCTTC. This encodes CASSESGYAYGYTF.

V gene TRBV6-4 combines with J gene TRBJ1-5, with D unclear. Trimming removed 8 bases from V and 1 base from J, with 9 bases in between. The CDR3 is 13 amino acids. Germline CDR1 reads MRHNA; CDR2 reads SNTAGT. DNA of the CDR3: TGTGCCAGCGCCGCCGGCAGCAATCAGCCCCAGCATTTT. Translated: CASAAGSNQPQHF.

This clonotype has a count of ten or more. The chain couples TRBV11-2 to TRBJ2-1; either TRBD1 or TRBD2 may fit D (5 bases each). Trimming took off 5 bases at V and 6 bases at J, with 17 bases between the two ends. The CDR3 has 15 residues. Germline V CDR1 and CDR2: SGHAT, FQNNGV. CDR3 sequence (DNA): TGTGCCAGCAGCCCGGGACCCCACACGGGCAATGAGCAGTTCTTC. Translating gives CASSPGPHTGNEQFF.

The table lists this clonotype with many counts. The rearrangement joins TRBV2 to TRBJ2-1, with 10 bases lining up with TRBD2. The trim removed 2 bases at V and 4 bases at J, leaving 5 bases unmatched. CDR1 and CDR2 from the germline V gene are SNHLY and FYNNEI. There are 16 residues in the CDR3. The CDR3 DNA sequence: TGTGCCAGCAGTGAATGGACTAGCGGCCTTTACAATGAGCAGTTCTTC. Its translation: CASSEWTSGLYNEQFF.

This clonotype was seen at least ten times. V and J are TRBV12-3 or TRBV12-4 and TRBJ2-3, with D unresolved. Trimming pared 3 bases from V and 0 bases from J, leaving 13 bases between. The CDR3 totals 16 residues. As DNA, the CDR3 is TGTGCCAGCAGTTTTCGGGTGCTCCCTAGCACAGATACGCAGTATTTT. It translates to CASSFRVLPSTDTQYF.

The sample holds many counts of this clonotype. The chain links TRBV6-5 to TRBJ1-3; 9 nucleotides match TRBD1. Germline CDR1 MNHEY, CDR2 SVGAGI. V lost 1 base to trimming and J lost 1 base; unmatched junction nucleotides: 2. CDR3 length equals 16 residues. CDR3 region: CASSYWGQGSGNTIYF. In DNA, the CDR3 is TGTGCCAGCAGTTACTGGGGACAGGGATCTGGAAACACCATATATTTT.

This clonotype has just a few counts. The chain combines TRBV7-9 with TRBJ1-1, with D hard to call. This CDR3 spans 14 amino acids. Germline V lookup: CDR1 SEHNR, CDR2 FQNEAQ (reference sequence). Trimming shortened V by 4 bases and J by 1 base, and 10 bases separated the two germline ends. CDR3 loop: CASSSWTANTEAFF. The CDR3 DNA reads TGTGCCAGCAGCTCATGGACGGCGAACACTGAAGCTTTCTTT.

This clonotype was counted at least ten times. CDR3 DNA: TGTGCCAGCAGTGTCACTAGCGGGGGTACCGGGGAGCTGTTTTTT. This encodes CASSVTSGGTGELFF. This chain links TRBV12-3 or TRBV12-4 with TRBJ2-2; 11 nucleotides line up with TRBD2. V was pared by 5 bases and J by 5 bases, with 4 bases of the junction left unmatched. The CDR3 consists of 15 residues.

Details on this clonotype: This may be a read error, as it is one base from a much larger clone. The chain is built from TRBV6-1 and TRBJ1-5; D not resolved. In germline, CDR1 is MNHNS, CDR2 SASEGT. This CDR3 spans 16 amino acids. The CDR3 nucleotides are TGTGGCAGCAGTGAAGCTTCGAGTTATAGCAATCAGCCCCAGCATTTT. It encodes CGSSEASSYSNQPQHF.

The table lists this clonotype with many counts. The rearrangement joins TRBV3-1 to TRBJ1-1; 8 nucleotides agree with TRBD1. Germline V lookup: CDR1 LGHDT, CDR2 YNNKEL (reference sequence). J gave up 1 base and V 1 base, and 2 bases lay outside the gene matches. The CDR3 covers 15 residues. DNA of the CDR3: TGTGCCAGCAGCCAAGCAGGGGGCTCGAACACTGAAGCTTTCTTT. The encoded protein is CASSQAGGSNTEAFF.

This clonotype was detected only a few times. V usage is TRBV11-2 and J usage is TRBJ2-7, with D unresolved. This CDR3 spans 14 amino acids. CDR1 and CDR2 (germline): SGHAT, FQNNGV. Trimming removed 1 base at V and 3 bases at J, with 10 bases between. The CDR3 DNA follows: TGTGCCAGCAGCTTAGCGTCCGGTATCTACGAGCAGTACTTC. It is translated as CASSLASGIYEQYF.

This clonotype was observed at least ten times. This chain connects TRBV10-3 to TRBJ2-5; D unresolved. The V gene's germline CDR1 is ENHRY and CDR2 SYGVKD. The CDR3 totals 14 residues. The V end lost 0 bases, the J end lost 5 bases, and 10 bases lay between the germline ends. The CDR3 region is CAISESEVRETQYF. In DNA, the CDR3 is TGTGCCATCAGTGAGTCAGAGGTCCGGGAGACCCAGTACTTC.

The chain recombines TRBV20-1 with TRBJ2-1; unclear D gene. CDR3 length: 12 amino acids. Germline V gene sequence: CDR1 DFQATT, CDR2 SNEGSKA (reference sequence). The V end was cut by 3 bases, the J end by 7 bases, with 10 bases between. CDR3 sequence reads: CSASWGKNEQFF. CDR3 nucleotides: TGCAGTGCTAGTTGGGGTAAAAATGAGCAGTTCTTC.

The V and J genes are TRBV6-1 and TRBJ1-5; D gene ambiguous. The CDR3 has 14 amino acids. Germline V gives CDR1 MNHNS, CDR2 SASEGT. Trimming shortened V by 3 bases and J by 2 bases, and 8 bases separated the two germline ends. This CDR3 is CASSDINGNQPQHF. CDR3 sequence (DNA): TGTGCCAGCAGTGACATCAACGGCAATCAGCCCCAGCATTTT.

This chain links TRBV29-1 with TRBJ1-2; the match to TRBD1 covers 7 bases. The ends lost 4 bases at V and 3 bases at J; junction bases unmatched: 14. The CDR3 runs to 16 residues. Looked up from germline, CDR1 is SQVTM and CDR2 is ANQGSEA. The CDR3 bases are TGCAGCGTTGCGCCCCGTCAGACAGGGAAGGACTATGGCTACACCTTC. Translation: CSVAPRQTGKDYGYTF.

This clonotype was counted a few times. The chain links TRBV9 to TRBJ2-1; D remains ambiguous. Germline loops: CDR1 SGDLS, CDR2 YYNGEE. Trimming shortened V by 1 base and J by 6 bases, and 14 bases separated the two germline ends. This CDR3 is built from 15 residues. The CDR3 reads CASSVKPLSVNEQFF. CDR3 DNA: TGTGCCAGCAGCGTAAAACCCCTTTCGGTCAATGAGCAGTTCTTC.

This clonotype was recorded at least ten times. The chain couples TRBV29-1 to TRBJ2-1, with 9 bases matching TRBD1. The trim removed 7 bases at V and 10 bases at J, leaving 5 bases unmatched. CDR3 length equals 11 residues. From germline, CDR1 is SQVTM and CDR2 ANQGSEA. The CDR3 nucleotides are TGCAGCGCCCGGACAGGGGAAGAGCAGTTCTTC. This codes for CSARTGEEQFF.

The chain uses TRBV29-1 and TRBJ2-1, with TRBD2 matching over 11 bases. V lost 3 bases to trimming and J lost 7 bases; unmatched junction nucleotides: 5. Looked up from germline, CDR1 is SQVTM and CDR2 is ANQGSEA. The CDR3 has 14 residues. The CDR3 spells CSVDTSGSVNEQFF. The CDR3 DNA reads TGCAGCGTTGATACTAGCGGGAGTGTTAATGAGCAGTTCTTC.

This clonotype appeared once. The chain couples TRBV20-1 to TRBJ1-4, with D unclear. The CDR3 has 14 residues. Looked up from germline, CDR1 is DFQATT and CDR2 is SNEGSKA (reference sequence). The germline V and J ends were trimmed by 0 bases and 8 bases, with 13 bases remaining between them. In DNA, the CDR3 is TGCAGTGCTAGAGATGGGCAAGTCGGCGAAAAACTGTTTTTT. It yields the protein CSARDGQVGEKLFF.

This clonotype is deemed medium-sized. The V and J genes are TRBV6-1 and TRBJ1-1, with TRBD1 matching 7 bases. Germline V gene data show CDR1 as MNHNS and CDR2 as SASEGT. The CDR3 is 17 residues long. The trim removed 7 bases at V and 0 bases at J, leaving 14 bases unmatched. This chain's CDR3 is CASNRPGTVNMNTEAFF. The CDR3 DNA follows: TGTGCCAGCAATCGGCCGGGGACAGTTAATATGAACACTGAAGCTTTCTTT.

In nucleotides, the CDR3 is TGTGCCACCATGGGTAATTCACCCCTCCACTTT. Protein product: CATMGNSPLHF. The chain links TRBV6-2 or TRBV6-3 to TRBJ1-6; D unresolved. The CDR3 spans 11 residues. The germline V gene encodes CDR1 MNHEY and CDR2 SVGEGT. Deletions cut 10 bases from V and 6 bases from J, with 7 bases between.

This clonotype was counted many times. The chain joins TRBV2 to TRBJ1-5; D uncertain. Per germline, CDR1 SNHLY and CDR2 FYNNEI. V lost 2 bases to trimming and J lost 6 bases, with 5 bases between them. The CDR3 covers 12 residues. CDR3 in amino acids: CASSERFQPQHF. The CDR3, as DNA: TGTGCCAGCAGTGAACGGTTTCAGCCCCAGCATTTT. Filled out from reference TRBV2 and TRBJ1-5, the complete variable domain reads EPEVTQTPSHQVTQMGQEVILRCVPISNHLYFYWYRQILGQKVEFLVSFYNNEISEKSEIFDDQFSVERPDGSNFTLKIRSTKLEDSAMYFCASSERFQPQHFGDGTRLSIL.

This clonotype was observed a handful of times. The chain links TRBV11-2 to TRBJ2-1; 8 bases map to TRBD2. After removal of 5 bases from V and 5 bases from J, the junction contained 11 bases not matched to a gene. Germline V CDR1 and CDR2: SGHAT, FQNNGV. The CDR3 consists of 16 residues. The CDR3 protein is CASSPVSSGRDNEQFF. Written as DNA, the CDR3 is TGTGCCAGCAGCCCAGTTTCCAGCGGGAGAGACAATGAGCAGTTCTTC.

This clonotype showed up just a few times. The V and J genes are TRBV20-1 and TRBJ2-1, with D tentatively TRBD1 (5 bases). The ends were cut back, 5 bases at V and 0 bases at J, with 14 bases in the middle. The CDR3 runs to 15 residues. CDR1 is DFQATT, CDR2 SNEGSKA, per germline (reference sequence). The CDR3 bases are TGCAGTGCTCTACCTACAGGAGTCTCCTACAATGAGCAGTTCTTC. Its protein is CSALPTGVSYNEQFF.